This TCR beta chain was found in a study of T-cell memory formation after mild COVID-19. 5'RACE, which relied on constant-segment primers, yielded TCR alpha and TCR beta cDNA libraries carrying sample barcodes and UMIs. TCRdb re-called the 5' RACE reads through MiXCR, storing one row per CDR3 protein. The sample lists 550,000 to 600,000 distinct CDR3 sequences, about 20% occurring once. About this clonotype itself: Antigen unknown.

General study findings and limits: CD4+ contracting clones lay mainly in CM and EM, CD8+ ones in EMRA. Later expanders leaned CD4+, whereas day 15 to 85 contracting clones were balanced CD4/CD8.

Sequencing used PBMCs or a T cell subset sorted from them (not recorded which). The source is an adult woman who had mild COVID-19 (a few samples of this study predate the infection). Cell type and time point are not known.

The CDR3 spells CASSTRVMNTEAFF. CDR3 in DNA: TGTGCCAGCAGTACCAGGGTCATGAACACTGAAGCTTTCTTT. The chain joins TRBV12-3 or TRBV12-4 to TRBJ1-1, with D possibly matching TRBD1 (5 bases). The V and J ends lost 5 bases and 0 bases respectively, with 10 bases between them. This CDR3 is 14 amino acids long.